This T cell receptor (beta chain) was documented in a study of spatial heterogeneity in lung cancer. Whole-study context: The average appearance count of each unique TCR and UMI combination in raw reads was more than 9.5.

TCRdb called the 5' RACE reads again in MiXCR, with one record for every CDR3 protein. The profile shows approximately 40,000 distinct CDR3 sequences, roughly 13% of them singletons. The sample's time point: sample taken at primary tumor resection. Sequencing of whole RNA from tumor, nontumor lung or frozen PBMC involved no sorting. This CDR3 contains 15 residues. V gave up 6 bases and J gave up 0 bases, with 14 bases separating them. CDR1 is SQVTM, CDR2 ANQGSEA, per germline. Sample: PBMCs, taken at surgery. The clonotype comes from a male donor with early-stage non-small cell lung cancer. The chain is built from TRBV29-1 and TRBJ2-2, with a weak D call TRBD1 (5 bases). DNA for the CDR3: TGCAGCGTGCCGAGGAAACAGGCGAACACCGGGGAGCTGTTTTTT. Translated, it gives CSVPRKQANTGELFF.